This T cell receptor beta chain was recorded in a study of graft-versus-host responses after intestinal transplantation. Notes on the study in general: With peak circulating GvH clone levels came an association with early post-transplant HvG declines.

The data were produced by immunoSEQ multiplex PCR, yet TCRdb's version contains in-frame clones alone and is incomplete. The data contain about 8,400 clones, around two thirds of them singletons. Graft material was processed, releasing intraepithelial and lamina propria lymphocytes. This CDR3 is built from 16 residues. Germline loops: CDR1 ENHRY, CDR2 SYGVKD. V shed 7 bases, J shed 3 bases, and the junction held 11 bases outside the gene matches. Comment on this clone: The antigen is undetermined.

This sample comprised ileum tissue, obtained 494 days after intestinal transplant. This chain connects TRBV10-3 to TRBJ2-1, with 8 positions matching TRBD2. This TCR came from a human patient who received an intestinal transplant, so some T cells may come from the graft donor. The CDR3 DNA sequence: TGTGCCATCAAAACGCCGGCGAGCGGGAGCTACAATGAGCAGTTCTTC. Its translation: CAIKTPASGSYNEQFF.